This record concerns one T cell receptor beta chain sequence. The V gene lost 7 bases and the J gene lost 3 bases, with 9 bases spanning the gap. The CDR3 extends over 12 amino acids. CDR1 is LNHDA, CDR2 SQIVND, per germline (reference sequence). This record belongs to a study of blood T cell repertoires in COVID-19. At the level of the study: T cells, B-cell-depleted T cells, or PBMCs supplied cDNA or gDNA.

The participants were between 18 and 89 years old and came from under 25 US areas. Clinical history reported by participants formed the basis on which cohorts were assigned. All recovered Cohort 3 donors got two negative PCRs, got clearance, or saw symptom resolution. Produced via immunoSEQ multiplex PCR; TCRdb's table is partial and in-frame only. The sample has approximately 270,000 clones, roughly 85% seen once; the top ten hold 4.3%. Sequencing was carried out using PBMCs or T cells enriched from blood (not recorded which). This TCR was sampled from a woman aged 30 to 39 who had recovered from COVID-19. The V and J genes are TRBV19 and TRBJ1-2; tentative D call: TRBD1 (5 bases). This CDR3 is CASTGGDYGYTF. In DNA form, the CDR3 reads TGTGCCAGTACTGGGGGGGACTATGGCTACACCTTC.